These 13 T cell receptor beta chains were sequenced from one sample in a study of blood T cell repertoires in COVID-19. Generated by immunoSEQ multiplex PCR, the TCRdb table keeps only in-frame clones and is missing some. Of 300,000 to 350,000 clones in the sample, around 85% were seen once. What was sequenced was PBMCs or T cells enriched from blood (not recorded which). The origin of the receptors is a man younger than 40 who had recovered from COVID-19.

The chain joins TRBV27 to TRBJ2-2; D might be TRBD1 (6 bases). Germline V gives CDR1 MNHEY, CDR2 SMNVEV (reference sequence). V was clipped by 6 bases and J by 7 bases, with 15 bases between them. The CDR3 has 14 amino acids. The CDR3 sequence is CASSSNRDHGELFF. CDR3 coding DNA: TGTGCCAGCAGCTCTAACAGGGACCACGGGGAGCTGTTTTTT.

This clone was detected only a few times. Other DNA sequences in this specimen translate into the identical CDR3. This rearrangement joins TRBV19 to TRBJ1-2; D possibly corresponds to TRBD1 (5 bases). Germline V gives CDR1 LNHDA, CDR2 SQIVND (reference sequence). Trimming took off 7 bases at V and 4 bases at J, with 10 bases between the two ends. The CDR3 sequence is 12 residues long. The CDR3 nucleotides read TGTGCCAGTACCCAAAGGGGCTATGGCTACACCTTC. This translates into CASTQRGYGYTF.

The genes are TRBV19 and TRBJ1-5, with D maybe TRBD1 (5 bases). V was clipped by 7 bases and J by 4 bases, with 23 bases between them. The germline CDR1 and CDR2 sequences are LNHDA and SQIVND (reference sequence). The CDR3 covers 17 residues. Here the CDR3 reads CASNKSGGGGLNQPQHF. CDR3 in DNA: TGTGCCAGTAATAAATCCGGGGGGGGAGGGCTGAATCAGCCCCAGCATTTT.

This clone showed up just once. The gene calls are TRBV6-6 and TRBJ2-7; TRBD2 is a possible D gene (5 bases). V was clipped by 11 bases and J by 5 bases, with 13 bases between them. The CDR3 sequence is 11 residues long. Germline V gene sequence: CDR1 MNHNY, CDR2 SVGAGI (reference sequence). The CDR3 here is CAGKTGDEQYF. The DNA for the CDR3 is TGTGCCGGAAAAACCGGGGACGAGCAGTACTTC.

The chain carries TRBV7-3 and TRBJ1-4; D gene ambiguous. This CDR3 region has 16 residues. CDR1 SGHTA and CDR2 FQGTGA come from the germline V gene. The germline V and J ends were trimmed by 8 bases and 8 bases, with 24 bases remaining between them. CDR3 coding DNA: TGTGCCAGCCTTTTAATCCCAGCTCTAAGAGGGGAAAAACTGTTTTTT. Encoded protein: CASLLIPALRGEKLFF. Full variable domain (remainder filled in from reference TRBV7-3 and TRBJ1-4): GAGVSQTPSNKVTEKGKYVELRCDPISGHTALYWYRQSLGQGPEFLIYFQGTGAADDSGLPNDRFFAVRPEGSVSTLKIQRTERGDSAVYLCASLLIPALRGEKLFFGSGTQLSVL.

This sequence joins TRBV7-2 and TRBJ2-5, with D uncertain. Germline V gene sequence: CDR1 SGHTA, CDR2 FQGNSA. The CDR3 has 14 amino acids. The ends were cut back, 4 bases at V and 1 base at J, with 10 bases in the middle. The CDR3 region is CASSSYSSQETQYF. The CDR3 coding sequence is TGTGCCAGCAGCTCCTACAGTAGCCAAGAGACCCAGTACTTC. The whole variable domain, filled in from reference TRBV7-2 and TRBJ2-5, reads GAGVSQSPSNKVTEKGKDVELRCDPISGHTALYWYRQSLGQGLEFLIYFQGNSAPDKSGLPSDRFSAERTGGSVSTLTIQRTQQEDSAVYLCASSSYSSQETQYFGPGTRLLVL.

The chain employs TRBV2 and TRBJ2-5; maybe TRBD1 (5 bases). V was shortened by 8 bases and J by 1 base, with 8 bases between the two germline ends. This CDR3 contains 12 residues. Germline V gene data show CDR1 as SNHLY and CDR2 as FYNNEI. DNA of the CDR3: TGTGCCAGCGAGGACACCCAAGAGACCCAGTACTTC. Translated, it gives CASEDTQETQYF.

This clone appeared a few times. The CDR3 coding sequence is TGTGCCAGCAGCGGAGGACAGAACTATGGCTACACCTTC. Protein product: CASSGGQNYGYTF. The chain links TRBV7-8 to TRBJ1-2; D possibly corresponds to TRBD1 (6 bases). V gave up 5 bases and J gave up 2 bases, with 9 bases separating them. The length of the CDR3 is 13 residues. The V gene's germline CDR1 is SGHVS and CDR2 FQNEAQ.

The chain is built from TRBV9 and TRBJ1-2; 7 bases fit TRBD1. The CDR3 is made up of 17 amino acids. Trimming removed 5 bases from V and 8 bases from J; junction bases left unmatched: 21. The germline CDR1 and CDR2 sequences are SGDLS and YYNGEE. CDR3 in amino acids: CASSRPGGGRFGEGYTF. DNA for the CDR3: TGTGCCAGCAGTCGTCCGGGAGGGGGCCGATTCGGGGAGGGCTACACCTTC.

J is TRBJ2-3 and V is TRBV5-4, with a tentative D call TRBD1 (5 bases). Germline V gene lookup returns CDR1 SGHNT and CDR2 YYREEE (reference sequence). This CDR3 contains 20 residues. V was shortened by 4 bases and J by 4 bases, with 31 bases between the two germline ends. The chain's CDR3 is CASSGLKGNTRILSADTQYF. The CDR3 DNA reads as TGTGCCAGCAGCGGGTTGAAGGGGAATACCAGGATTTTAAGTGCAGATACGCAGTATTTT.

The chain employs TRBV7-9 and TRBJ1-1; no clear D. The CDR3 length is 15 residues. Between the trimmed V and J ends, which lost 5 bases and 4 bases, there was a span of 17 bases. Germline V gives CDR1 SEHNR, CDR2 FQNEAQ (reference sequence). CDR3: CASSPQSGEGTEAFF. DNA of the CDR3: TGTGCCAGCAGCCCCCAAAGCGGGGAGGGCACTGAAGCTTTCTTT.

This chain connects TRBV7-2 to TRBJ2-3; 7 bases match TRBD2. The CDR3 consists of 16 residues. V dropped 3 bases and J dropped 1; count of bases not matched to a gene: 7. Germline V gives CDR1 SGHTA, CDR2 FQGNSA. This CDR3 is CASSFFLAGGTDTQYF. The CDR3 DNA sequence: TGTGCCAGCAGCTTCTTTCTGGCGGGGGGCACAGATACGCAGTATTTT. Supplemented by reference TRBV7-2 and TRBJ2-3, the full variable domain reads GAGVSQSPSNKVTEKGKDVELRCDPISGHTALYWYRQSLGQGLEFLIYFQGNSAPDKSGLPSDRFSAERTGGSVSTLTIQRTQQEDSAVYLCASSFFLAGGTDTQYFGPGTRLTVL.

V and J are TRBV25-1 and TRBJ1-2; TRBD1 might be the D (5 bases). V was shortened by 4 bases and J by 4 bases, with 10 bases between the two germline ends. The CDR3 contains 13 residues. Germline V gives CDR1 MGHDK, CDR2 SYGVNS. The CDR3 sequence is CASSAQGSYGYTF. DNA for the CDR3: TGTGCCAGCAGTGCCCAGGGAAGCTATGGCTACACCTTC.